This T cell receptor (beta chain) came from a study of long-term antiretroviral therapy in people with HIV. General study points: Control repertoires displayed wider CDR3 length ranges than the HIV repertoires. Pre-ART clonal expansion yielded clones that dominated the repertoire at all time points.

Every donor contributed at least one pre-ART and at least two post-ART PBMC samples. Clinicians in the United States treated all participants with HIV. It was version v3.0 of the immunoSEQ assay that was run at survey level. Here immunoSEQ multiplex PCR was the method, and the copy in TCRdb shows in-frame clones only, minus some. The sample lists about 35,000 clones, 60% to 75% occurring once. This clone was observed once. What it recognizes is unknown. The CDR3 is made up of 14 amino acids. The V segment lost 6 bases and the J segment 1 base; nucleotides outside the gene matches: 5. Per the germline V gene, CDR1 is SGHRS and CDR2 is YFSETQ.

The gene calls are TRBV5-1 and TRBJ1-2, with 8 bases fitting TRBD1. The clonotype comes from a man aged 45-60 years with HIV. This specimen consisted of unsorted PBMCs, obtained 3 years after starting antiretroviral therapy. CDR3 amino acids: CASTGQGLNYGYTF. DNA for the CDR3: TGCGCCAGCACCGGACAGGGACTTAACTATGGCTACACCTTC.